The 13 T cell receptor beta chains listed next were all sequenced from one sample in a study of T cell responses to AZD1222 COVID-19 vaccine. Sequencing was performed with immunoSEQ multiplex PCR; in TCRdb, only in-frame clones are kept and a portion is missing. The sample consists of 85,000 to 100,000 clones, about nine tenths of them appearing once. The sample consisted of peripheral blood, taken 28 days after the second AZD1222 dose. These receptors were collected from an adult who received the AZD1222 COVID-19 vaccine.

V gene TRBV7-9 combines with J gene TRBJ2-7; 8 bases map to TRBD2. Germline values: CDR1 SEHNR, CDR2 FQNEAQ (reference sequence). The J segment lost 3 bases and the V segment lost 5 bases, leaving 21 bases of the junction unmatched. The CDR3 length is 19 residues. This CDR3 is CASSHPGGQGSGGGYEQYF. The CDR3 coding sequence is TGTGCCAGCAGCCACCCCGGTGGGCAGGGCTCGGGAGGGGGCTACGAGCAGTACTTC.

The chain couples TRBV19 to TRBJ1-2, with D maybe TRBD1 (6 bases). Trimming cost V 4 bases and J 5 bases, with 14 bases left between them. The CDR3 is made up of 14 amino acids. Germline loops: CDR1 LNHDA, CDR2 SQIVND (reference sequence). CDR3 residues: CASSTARTEYGYTF. Written as DNA, the CDR3 is TGTGCCAGTAGTACCGCGAGGACAGAGTATGGCTACACCTTC.

The chain links TRBV11-2 to TRBJ1-4; 10 positions agree with TRBD1. Trimming removed 5 bases from V and 8 bases from J; junction bases left unmatched: 11. Per the germline V gene, CDR1 is SGHAT and CDR2 is FQNNGV. The CDR3 loop spans 16 amino acids. In nucleotides, the CDR3 is TGTGCCAGCAGCCCAATAACCGGGACAGGGGAGGAAAAACTGTTTTTT. Its protein is CASSPITGTGEEKLFF.

The J gene is TRBJ1-1, the V gene TRBV30; D remains unclear. Germline V lookup: CDR1 GTSNPN, CDR2 SVGIG (reference sequence). This CDR3 is built from 8 residues. The CDR3 region is CARTEAFF. The CDR3 DNA is TGTGCTCGGACTGAAGCTTTCTTT.

V is TRBV5-1 and J is TRBJ2-7; D is perhaps TRBD2 (5 bases). In germline, CDR1 is SGHRS, CDR2 YFSETQ. This CDR3 is 14 amino acids long. V gave up 2 bases and J gave up 2 bases, with 11 bases separating them. The CDR3 spells CASSFRTLAYEQYF. The CDR3 DNA reads as TGCGCCAGCAGCTTCCGGACTCTAGCCTACGAGCAGTACTTC.

This chain joins TRBV18 and TRBJ2-2; TRBD1 might be the D (6 bases). Deletions cut 3 bases from V and 5 bases from J, with 10 bases between. This CDR3 has 14 residues. CDR1 KGHSH and CDR2 LQKENI come from the germline V gene. DNA for the CDR3: TGTGCCAGCTCACCGGGGGCGGCGACCGGGGAGCTGTTTTTT. Translating it yields CASSPGAATGELFF.

J is TRBJ2-3 and V is TRBV19; no reliable D call. Trimming removed 0 bases from V and 2 bases from J, with 6 bases in between. The germline V gene encodes CDR1 LNHDA and CDR2 SQIVND (reference sequence). The CDR3 totals 14 residues. CDR3 protein: CASSIDQLTDTQYF. The CDR3 nucleotides are TGTGCCAGTAGTATAGATCAACTCACAGATACGCAGTATTTT.

The V and J genes are TRBV19 and TRBJ1-1; 7 bases are shared with TRBD1. Germline V CDR1 and CDR2: LNHDA, SQIVND (reference sequence). The CDR3 runs 15 residues. V gave up 5 bases and J gave up 0 bases; unmatched junction bases: 6. In DNA form, the CDR3 reads TGTGCCAGTAGTGAATACAGGGGTATGAACACTGAAGCTTTCTTT. Translation gives CASSEYRGMNTEAFF.

J is TRBJ2-1 and V is TRBV5-1; D may be TRBD2 (6 bases). Germline CDR1 reads SGHRS; CDR2 reads YFSETQ. The length of the CDR3 is 16 residues. V dropped 4 bases and J dropped 1 base, with 15 bases sitting between them. The DNA for the CDR3 is TGCGCCAGCAGCCCCGGGGGAGTCTTGTCCTACAATGAGCAGTTCTTC. It translates to CASSPGGVLSYNEQFF.

V gene TRBV2 combines with J gene TRBJ2-5; 10 bases are a match to TRBD2. Germline V CDR1 and CDR2: SNHLY, FYNNEI. The CDR3 consists of 16 residues. J was trimmed by 1 base and V by 5 bases; bases with no gene match: 7. Written as DNA, the CDR3 is TGTGCCAGCAGTACCAGCGGGGGGGGAATCCAAGAGACCCAGTACTTC. The encoded protein is CASSTSGGGIQETQYF.

The chain employs TRBV2 and TRBJ2-2; unclear D gene. The V end lost 4 bases, the J end lost 3 bases, and 9 bases lay between the germline ends. The V gene's germline CDR1 is SNHLY and CDR2 FYNNEI. The CDR3 consists of 14 residues. This CDR3 reads CASSGFTDTGELFF. DNA of the CDR3: TGTGCCAGCAGTGGGTTCACCGACACCGGGGAGCTGTTTTTT.

The chain carries TRBV28 and TRBJ1-2; the D is unclear. Trimming removed 6 bases from V and 1 base from J, with 9 bases in between. The germline CDR1 and CDR2 sequences are MDHEN and SYDVKM. There are 13 residues in the CDR3. CDR3 loop: CASSVGLNYGYTF. In DNA, the CDR3 is TGTGCCAGCAGCGTAGGACTTAACTATGGCTACACCTTC.

Here the CDR3 DNA reads TGTGCCAGCAGTTTATTCGGGACAGGGGGATTCTATGGCTACACCTTC. Translated, it gives CASSLFGTGGFYGYTF. The rearrangement joins TRBV28 to TRBJ1-2, with 11 bases fitting TRBD1. This CDR3 contains 16 residues. Germline-derived CDR1 and CDR2 are MDHEN and SYDVKM. V was pared by 1 base and J by 4 bases, with 5 bases of the junction left unmatched.